The TCR beta chain described here comes from a study of T cells in Graves' hyperthyroidism and ophthalmopathy. Template material for amplifying TCR beta CDR3 regions consisted of RNA transcripts. The primer set for the first-round RT-PCR of the TCR CDR3 was HTBI. TCRdb passed the multiplex PCR reads through MiXCR, listing each CDR3 protein once. The sample has a few hundred thousand distinct CDR3 sequences; about 45% are singletons. This clonotype was recorded at least ten times. Its antigen is as yet unknown. Germline values: CDR1 SGHVS, CDR2 FQNEAQ. V lost 3 bases and J lost 9; bases outside the gene matches: 18. The CDR3 sequence is 19 residues long. Study outcomes and limitations: Ophthalmopathy was predicted by the model a median of 6.5 months ahead of onset.

Patients aged 18 to 65 had newly diagnosed hyperthyroidism that had lasted under 2 months. Researchers barred patients who had uncontrolled infection, other autoimmune disease, pregnancy or lactation. Diagnostic assessment was based on clinical symptoms, serum thyroxine and TRAb, thyroid ultrasound and orbital computed tomography. The chain combines TRBV7-8 with TRBJ2-5, with 14 bases lining up with TRBD2. Material: peripheral blood or thyroid tissue (not recorded which). The sequence derives from a woman under 30 with Graves' hyperthyroidism. The CDR3 sequence is CASSFRTPGLAGVGEAQYF. For the CDR3, the DNA is TGTGCCAGCAGCTTCAGGACACCGGGACTAGCGGGAGTGGGGGAGGCCCAGTACTTC.